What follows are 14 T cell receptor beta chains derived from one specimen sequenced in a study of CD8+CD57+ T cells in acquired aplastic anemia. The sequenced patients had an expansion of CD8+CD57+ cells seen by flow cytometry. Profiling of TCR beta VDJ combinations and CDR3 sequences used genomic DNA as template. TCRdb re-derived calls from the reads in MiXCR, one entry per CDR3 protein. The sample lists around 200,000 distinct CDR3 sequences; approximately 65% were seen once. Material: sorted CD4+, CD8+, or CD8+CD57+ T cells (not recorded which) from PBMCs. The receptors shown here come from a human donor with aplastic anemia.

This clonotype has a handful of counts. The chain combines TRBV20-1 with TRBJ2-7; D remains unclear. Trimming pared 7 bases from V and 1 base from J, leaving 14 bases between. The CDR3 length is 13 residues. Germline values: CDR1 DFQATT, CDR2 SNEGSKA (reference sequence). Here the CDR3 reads CSVASSGSYEQYF. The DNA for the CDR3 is TGCAGTGTGGCCTCCAGTGGTTCCTACGAGCAGTACTTC.

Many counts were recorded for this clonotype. CDR3 sequence: CASSYVRPGGGEQYF. CDR3 sequence (DNA): TGTGCCAGCAGTTACGTCCGGCCAGGGGGCGGAGAGCAGTACTTC. The chain couples TRBV6-5 to TRBJ2-7; 8 bases match TRBD1. Trimming at V came to 2 bases and at J to 7 bases, leaving 10 bases not matched to a gene. The length of the CDR3 is 15 residues. Germline CDR1 and CDR2: MNHEY and SVGAGI.

The CDR3 here is CASSLFLREQYF. The CDR3 bases are TGTGCCAGCAGTTTATTCTTACGCGAGCAGTACTTC. This chain joins TRBV12-3 or TRBV12-4 and TRBJ2-7; the D is unclear. Trimming stripped 2 bases from V and 6 bases from J, with 8 bases between. The CDR3 is made up of 12 amino acids.

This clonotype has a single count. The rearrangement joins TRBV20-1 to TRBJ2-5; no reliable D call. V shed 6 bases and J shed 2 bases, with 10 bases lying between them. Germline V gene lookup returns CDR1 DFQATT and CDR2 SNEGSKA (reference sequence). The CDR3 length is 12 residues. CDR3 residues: CSAGVPQETQYF. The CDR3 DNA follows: TGCAGTGCGGGCGTACCACAAGAGACCCAGTACTTC.

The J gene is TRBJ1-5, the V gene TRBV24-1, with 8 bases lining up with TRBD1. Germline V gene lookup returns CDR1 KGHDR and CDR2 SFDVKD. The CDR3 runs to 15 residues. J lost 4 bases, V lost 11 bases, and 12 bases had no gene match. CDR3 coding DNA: TGTGCCAGTAGTACCGGGGACAGGATGAATCAGCCCCAGCATTTT. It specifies CASSTGDRMNQPQHF.

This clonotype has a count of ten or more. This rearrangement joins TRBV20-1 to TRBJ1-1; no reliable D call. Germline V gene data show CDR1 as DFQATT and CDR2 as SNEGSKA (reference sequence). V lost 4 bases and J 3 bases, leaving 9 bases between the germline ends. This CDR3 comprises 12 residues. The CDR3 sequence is CSAKQSDTEAFF. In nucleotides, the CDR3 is TGCAGTGCTAAACAGTCGGACACTGAAGCTTTCTTT.

The CDR3 coding sequence is TGTGCCAGCAGCTTAGTGGGACTAGCGGGGGGGCAGAGAGAGACCCAGTACTTC. This codes for CASSLVGLAGGQRETQYF. The rearrangement links TRBV7-9 to TRBJ2-5, with TRBD2 identical over 16 bases. Germline V gene lookup returns CDR1 SEHNR and CDR2 FQNEAQ (reference sequence). This CDR3 region has 18 residues. V trimming: 1 base; J trimming: 4 bases; junction bases outside the gene matches: 6.

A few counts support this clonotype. Here the CDR3 DNA reads TGTGCCACCAGCAGAGGCGGAGAGCAATCCTACGAGCAGTACTTC. Its protein product is CATSRGGEQSYEQYF. V is TRBV15 and J is TRBJ2-7; D call uncertain. The germline V gene has CDR1 LNHNV and CDR2 YYDKDF (reference sequence). CDR3 size: 15 residues. Trimming cost V 1 base and J 1 base, with 11 bases left between them.

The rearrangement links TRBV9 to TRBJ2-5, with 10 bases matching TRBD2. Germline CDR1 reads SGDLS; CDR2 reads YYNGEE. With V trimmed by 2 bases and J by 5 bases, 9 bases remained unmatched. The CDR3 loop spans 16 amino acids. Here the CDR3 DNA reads TGTGCCAGCAGCGTCCACGCCGGGACTAGCGTTGAGACCCAGTACTTC. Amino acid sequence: CASSVHAGTSVETQYF.

CDR3 region: CAISDTGDTEAFF. CDR3 DNA sequence: TGTGCCATCAGTGACACAGGGGACACTGAAGCTTTCTTT. The chain combines TRBV10-3 with TRBJ1-1, with TRBD1 matching over 7 bases. The CDR3 is 13 residues long. Germline V gives CDR1 ENHRY, CDR2 SYGVKD. J lost 3 bases, V lost 3 bases, and 1 base had no gene match.

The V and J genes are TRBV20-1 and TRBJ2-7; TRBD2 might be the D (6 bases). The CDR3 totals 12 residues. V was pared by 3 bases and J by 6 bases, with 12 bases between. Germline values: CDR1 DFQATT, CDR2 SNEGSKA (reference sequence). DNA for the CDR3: TGCAGTGCTAGGGAGGGCGCGGGCGAGCAGTACTTC. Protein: CSAREGAGEQYF.

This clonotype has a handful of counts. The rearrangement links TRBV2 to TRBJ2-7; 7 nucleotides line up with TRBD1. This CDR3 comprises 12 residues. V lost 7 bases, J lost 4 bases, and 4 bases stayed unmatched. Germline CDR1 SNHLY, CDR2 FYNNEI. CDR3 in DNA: TGTGCCAGCACCGACAGGGATTACGAGCAGTACTTC. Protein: CASTDRDYEQYF. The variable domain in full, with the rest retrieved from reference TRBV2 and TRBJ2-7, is EPEVTQTPSHQVTQMGQEVILRCVPISNHLYFYWYRQILGQKVEFLVSFYNNEISEKSEIFDDQFSVERPDGSNFTLKIRSTKLEDSAMYFCASTDRDYEQYFGPGTRLTVT.

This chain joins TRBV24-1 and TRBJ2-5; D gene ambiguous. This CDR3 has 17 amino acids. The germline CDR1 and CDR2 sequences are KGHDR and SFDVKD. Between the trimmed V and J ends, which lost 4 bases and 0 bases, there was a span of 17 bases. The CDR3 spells CATSEAAVSPYQETQYF. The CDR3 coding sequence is TGTGCCACCAGTGAGGCCGCCGTTAGCCCGTACCAAGAGACCCAGTACTTC.

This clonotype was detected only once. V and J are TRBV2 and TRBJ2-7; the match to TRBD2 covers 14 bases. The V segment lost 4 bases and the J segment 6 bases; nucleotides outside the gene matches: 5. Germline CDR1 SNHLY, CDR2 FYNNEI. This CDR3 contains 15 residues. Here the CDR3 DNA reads TGTGCCAGCAGTGGGTCGGGACTAGCGGGAGCCGAGCAGTACTTC. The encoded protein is CASSGSGLAGAEQYF.